The 26 T cell receptor beta chains in this list originate from one sample, sequenced in a study of CD8 T cells in ankylosing spondylitis. TCRdb used MiXCR to reprocess the 5' RACE reads, holding one entry per CDR3 protein. The repertoire holds a few hundred thousand distinct CDR3 sequences, with over 15% as singletons. The sample was blood, either unsorted or a sorted T cell fraction (not recorded which). The receptors come from a male donor with ankylosing spondylitis or in good health (not recorded which).

J is TRBJ2-7 and V is TRBV12-3 or TRBV12-4; 9 bases are shared with TRBD2. CDR3 length: 15 amino acids. V shed 4 bases and J 2 bases; nucleotides not matched to a gene: 6. The CDR3 DNA follows: TGTGCCAGCAGTTCCCAGCGGGAGGAAACCTACGAGCAGTACTTC. Protein sequence: CASSSQREETYEQYF.

This clonotype occurred a few times. The chain carries TRBV7-2 and TRBJ2-5; 7 bases agree with TRBD2. The CDR3 consists of 16 residues. The J segment lost 1 base and the V segment lost 1 base, leaving 6 bases of the junction unmatched. CDR1 and CDR2 (germline): SGHTA, FQGNSA. The chain's CDR3 is CASSLVPSGAQETQYF. CDR3 coding DNA: TGTGCCAGCAGCTTAGTGCCTAGCGGAGCCCAAGAGACCCAGTACTTC. Complete variable domain (other parts from reference TRBV7-2 and TRBJ2-5): GAGVSQSPSNKVTEKGKDVELRCDPISGHTALYWYRQSLGQGLEFLIYFQGNSAPDKSGLPSDRFSAERTGGSVSTLTIQRTQQEDSAVYLCASSLVPSGAQETQYFGPGTRLLVL.

The V call is TRBV12-3 or TRBV12-4, the J call TRBJ2-1; TRBD2 matches 7 bases. Germline trimming cut 6 bases from V and 10 bases from J; bases unmatched to any gene: 12. The CDR3 contains 14 residues. DNA of the CDR3: TGTGCCAGCAGCAAGAGGGAGGGCCAGGAGGAGCAGTTCTTC. The encoded protein is CASSKREGQEEQFF.

In its sample, this clonotype was seen a few times. This chain connects TRBV9 to TRBJ2-1, with D possibly TRBD1 on 5 matching bases. V lost 3 bases and J 5 bases, leaving 12 bases between the germline ends. The CDR3 is 14 amino acids. Germline V gene lookup returns CDR1 SGDLS and CDR2 YYNGEE. The DNA of the CDR3 is TGTGCCAGCAGCGCCTTTCAGGGAAACAATGAGCAGTTCTTC. The encoded protein is CASSAFQGNNEQFF.

With regard to this clonotype: This could be a read error, since a much larger clone is one nucleotide away. The conserved final phenylalanine or tryptophan is absent from the CDR3, which likely points to a read error. The genes are TRBV12-3 or TRBV12-4 and TRBJ2-3; D unclear. This CDR3 is 13 amino acids long. V lost 4 bases to trimming and J lost 2 bases, with 7 bases between them. DNA for the CDR3: TGTGCCAGCAGTTCCAACCCCACAGATACGCAGTATCTT. Protein product: CASSSNPTDTQYL.

This clonotype was found a few times. The CDR3: CASSYRSSYEQYF. CDR3 in DNA: TGTGCCAGCTCATACCGGAGCTCCTACGAGCAGTACTTC. The J gene is TRBJ2-7, the V gene TRBV27; D gene ambiguous. Germline V lookup: CDR1 MNHEY, CDR2 SMNVEV (reference sequence). CDR3 size: 13 residues. V was trimmed by 8 bases and J by 0 bases, leaving 11 bases between them.

This clonotype has just a few counts. V and J are TRBV4-2 and TRBJ2-7, with 7 bases identical to TRBD1. The CDR3 is 15 residues long. The germline V gene encodes CDR1 LGHNA and CDR2 YNFKEQ. The trim removed 3 bases at V and 3 bases at J, leaving 8 bases unmatched. The CDR3 sequence is CASSHKDRDGYEQYF. The CDR3 nucleotides are TGTGCCAGCAGCCATAAAGACAGGGATGGCTACGAGCAGTACTTC.

This chain joins TRBV9 and TRBJ2-5; D possibly matches TRBD1 or TRBD2 (5 bases each). CDR1 and CDR2 from the germline V gene are SGDLS and YYNGEE. V lost 4 bases and J lost 3, with 13 bases in between. This CDR3 has 14 residues. The CDR3 nucleotides read TGTGCCAGCAGCCCGGCCGGGACGGAAGAGACCCAGTACTTC. It translates to CASSPAGTEETQYF.

The V gene is TRBV4-3, the J gene TRBJ2-3; 9 bases are shared with TRBD1. Germline CDR1 reads LGHNA; CDR2 reads YSLEER. Unmatched junction bases numbered 4, after V lost 0 bases and J lost 6 bases. There are 15 residues in the CDR3. CDR3 amino acids: CASSQEGQGPDTQYF. Here the CDR3 DNA reads TGCGCCAGCAGCCAAGAGGGACAGGGACCGGATACGCAGTATTTT.

This clonotype was recorded a few times. The rearrangement joins TRBV27 to TRBJ2-5; D remains ambiguous. From germline, CDR1 is MNHEY and CDR2 SMNVEV (reference sequence). Trimming took off 5 bases at V and 2 bases at J, with 9 bases between the two ends. The CDR3 sequence is 13 residues long. CDR3 sequence reads: CASSQPPQETQYF. CDR3 nucleotide sequence: TGTGCCAGCAGTCAGCCCCCACAAGAGACCCAGTACTTC.

This chain joins TRBV3-1 and TRBJ2-1, with D possibly matching TRBD2 (6 bases). The germline V gene has CDR1 LGHDT and CDR2 YNNKEL (reference sequence). The V end was cut by 4 bases, the J end by 3 bases, with 13 bases between. The CDR3 extends over 15 amino acids. CDR3 protein: CASSPRLEGYNEQFF. In DNA form, the CDR3 reads TGTGCCAGCAGCCCTCGACTAGAAGGCTACAATGAGCAGTTCTTC.

This chain uses TRBV9 with TRBJ1-2; D perhaps matches TRBD1 (6 bases). Trimming cost V 4 bases and J 2 bases, with 18 bases left between them. The CDR3 loop spans 16 amino acids. Germline V gives CDR1 SGDLS, CDR2 YYNGEE. CDR3 protein: CASSLATDSVNYGYTF. CDR3 in DNA: TGTGCCAGCAGCCTAGCTACGGACAGCGTAAACTATGGCTACACCTTC.

This clonotype was observed many times. This sequence joins TRBV20-1 and TRBJ1-5, with D hard to call. Trimming stripped 0 bases from V and 3 bases from J, with 6 bases between. Per germline, CDR1 DFQATT and CDR2 SNEGSKA (reference sequence). The CDR3 spans 13 residues. Written as DNA, the CDR3 is TGCAGTGCTAGAGAGGTTTTCAATCAGCCCCAGCATTTT. Its protein is CSAREVFNQPQHF.

V is TRBV7-9 and J is TRBJ2-3; no firm D call. V was cut by 4 bases and J by 1 base, with 6 bases left in between. Germline CDR1 reads SEHNR; CDR2 reads FQNEAQ (reference sequence). CDR3 length: 13 amino acids. In DNA form, the CDR3 reads TGTGCCAGCAGCTATGGGCGCACAGATACGCAGTATTTT. This gives the protein CASSYGRTDTQYF. Looking up the rest from reference TRBV7-9 and TRBJ2-3 gives the full variable domain: DTGVSQNPRHKITKRGQNVTFRCDPISEHNRLYWYRQTLGQGPEFLTYFQNEAQLEKSRLLSDRFSAERPKGSFSTLEIQRTEQGDSAMYLCASSYGRTDTQYFGPGTRLTVL.

This clonotype appeared a few times. The chain recombines TRBV5-6 with TRBJ2-7; 10 positions match TRBD2. CDR1 and CDR2 (germline): SGHDT, YYEEEE. The length of the CDR3 is 20 residues. V dropped 1 base and J dropped 3; count of bases not matched to a gene: 19. CDR3: CASSLRGLRAPSGSFYEQYF. CDR3 DNA sequence: TGTGCCAGCAGCTTGCGGGGACTCAGGGCGCCTAGCGGGAGTTTCTACGAGCAGTACTTC.

This clonotype was picked up many times. The rearrangement links TRBV5-1 to TRBJ1-1, with D possibly TRBD1 on 5 matching bases. V shed 0 bases and J shed 6 bases, with 12 bases lying between them. Germline lookup yields CDR1 SGHRS and CDR2 YFSETQ. CDR3 length equals 14 residues. The CDR3 protein is CASSLGLRGPEAFF. The CDR3 bases are TGCGCCAGCAGCTTGGGTTTAAGGGGCCCTGAAGCTTTCTTT.

This clonotype was counted between two and nine times. This sequence joins TRBV5-1 and TRBJ2-5; no reliable D call. The CDR3 has 15 residues. Germline CDR1 is SGHRS and CDR2 is YFSETQ. Trimming took 2 bases from V and 1 from J, leaving 12 bases between them. The CDR3, as DNA: TGCGCCAGCAGCTTTGCAGACCAGGCCCAAGAGACCCAGTACTTC. Amino acid sequence: CASSFADQAQETQYF.

The chain is built from TRBV2 and TRBJ2-3, with no clear D. CDR1 is SNHLY, CDR2 FYNNEI, per germline. Trimming shortened V by 0 bases and J by 4 bases, and 5 bases separated the two germline ends. The CDR3 has 13 amino acids. The chain's CDR3 is CASSEARADTQYF. CDR3 coding DNA: TGTGCCAGCAGTGAAGCGCGTGCAGATACGCAGTATTTT.

The chain uses TRBV7-2 and TRBJ2-1; 8 bases are a match to TRBD2. This CDR3 contains 16 residues. Germline V lookup: CDR1 SGHTA, CDR2 FQGNSA. Trimming at V came to 0 bases and at J to 3 bases, leaving 4 bases not matched to a gene. CDR3 loop: CASSLAAGGSYNEQFF. CDR3 DNA sequence: TGTGCCAGCAGCTTAGCGGCGGGAGGCAGCTACAATGAGCAGTTCTTC.

This clonotype was recorded a few times. This chain uses TRBV4-3 with TRBJ2-3; D call uncertain. The V gene lost 4 bases and the J gene lost 0 bases, with 11 bases spanning the gap. The germline gives CDR1 LGHNA, CDR2 YSLEER. The CDR3 spans 15 residues. CDR3 residues: CASSPRVTSTDTQYF. In DNA, the CDR3 is TGCGCCAGCAGCCCACGGGTGACCAGCACAGATACGCAGTATTTT.

This clonotype was observed a few times. This rearrangement joins TRBV27 to TRBJ2-7; D gene ambiguous. CDR1 and CDR2 from the germline V gene are MNHEY and SMNVEV (reference sequence). CDR3 length: 15 residues. V gave up 5 bases and J gave up 5 bases, with 19 bases separating them. CDR3 nucleotides: TGTGCCAGCAGTAGCGTCGACTCCCCATGGGACGAGCAGTACTTC. Translation gives CASSSVDSPWDEQYF.

This clonotype was detected many times. This chain connects TRBV5-1 to TRBJ2-7, with a tentative D call TRBD1 (6 bases). Germline V gives CDR1 SGHRS, CDR2 YFSETQ. This CDR3 comprises 13 residues. Trimming shortened V by 0 bases and J by 6 bases, and 10 bases separated the two germline ends. The CDR3 loop reads CASSLEQGVEQYF. In nucleotides, the CDR3 is TGCGCCAGCAGCTTGGAACAGGGCGTCGAGCAGTACTTC.

This chain connects TRBV11-3 to TRBJ2-1; the D gene is possibly TRBD2 (6 bases). The CDR3 contains 13 residues. Trimming pared 1 base from V and 9 bases from J, leaving 10 bases between. CDR1 SGHNT and CDR2 YENEEA come from the germline V gene. The CDR3 region has the DNA TGTGCCAGCAGCTTAGCGGGAGATGCTGAGCAGTTCTTC. It yields the protein CASSLAGDAEQFF.

This clonotype has a handful of counts. The chain employs TRBV29-1 and TRBJ1-1; the D is unclear. The CDR3 extends over 12 amino acids. Trimming stripped 4 bases from V and 7 bases from J, with 13 bases between. Germline-derived CDR1 and CDR2 are SQVTM and ANQGSEA. CDR3 sequence: CSVGRMRIEAFF. CDR3 sequence (DNA): TGCAGCGTTGGAAGGATGAGGATTGAAGCTTTCTTT. Full variable domain (missing parts from reference TRBV29-1 and TRBJ1-1): SAVISQKPSRDICQRGTSLTIQCQVDSQVTMMFWYRQQPGQSLTLIATANQGSEATYESGFVIDKFPISRPNLTFSTLTVSNMSPEDSSIYLCSVGRMRIEAFFGQGTRLTVV.

This clonotype was counted only a few times. The chain is built from TRBV4-3 and TRBJ2-3; 9 bases match TRBD1. V dropped 3 bases and J dropped 6; count of bases not matched to a gene: 13. The CDR3 consists of 17 residues. Germline CDR1 is LGHNA and CDR2 is YSLEER. In nucleotides, the CDR3 is TGCGCCAGCAGCCAGAAAAACAGGGGGCTCAGCGTGGATACGCAGTATTTT. This sequence encodes CASSQKNRGLSVDTQYF.

This clonotype has a handful of counts. The chain combines TRBV7-8 with TRBJ2-1, with D possibly being TRBD1 or TRBD2 (5 bases each). This CDR3 has 12 amino acids. Germline loops: CDR1 SGHVS, CDR2 FQNEAQ. The ends were cut back, 11 bases at V and 8 bases at J, with 16 bases in the middle. The CDR3 nucleotides read TGTGCCGGGGCCAGCTCGGGGCATGAGCAGTTCTTC. This translates into CAGASSGHEQFF. Full variable domain (rest looked up from reference TRBV7-8 and TRBJ2-1): GAGVSQSPRYKVAKRGQDVALRCDPISGHVSLFWYQQALGQGPEFLTYFQNEAQLDKSGLPSDRFFAERPEGSVSTLKIQRTQQEDSAVYLCAGASSGHEQFFGPGTRLTVL.